The 23 T cell receptor beta chains below all came from one sample that was sequenced in a study of human T cells and chemical hapten exposure (dated by TCRdb to about 2021). Library preparation employed RACE. TCRdb shows the sequencer as NextSeq 500. TCRdb redid the processing of the public reads, applying fastp at Q25 and MiXCR, and retained in-frame beta chains. A single entry per CDR3 protein holds the most common genes and DNA from its merged rows. This sample has more than 150,000 distinct CDR3 sequences in its table, and 25% to 30% of those were observed once. The ten largest clones take up just under 3% of the sample. This specimen's time point label, per the study, means: pre-sensitization, week 0. Read against the paper, the sample's treatment or condition label means: therapeutic diphenylcyclopropenone sensitization with weekly scalp DPC. The material sequenced was whole blood, taken in connection with sensitization to the hapten diphenylcyclopropenone (DPC). These receptors all come from a woman aged 25 to 39 with alopecia areata. Some clones in this sample may be carry-over from other donors' samples.

The V call is TRBV11-2, the J call TRBJ1-5, with TRBD1 matching 10 bases. Trimming took 1 base from V and 6 from J; bases not matched to a gene: 6. The length of the CDR3 is 16 residues. Germline V gene data show CDR1 as SGHAT and CDR2 as FQNNGV. The CDR3 is CASSLGEDRGLQPQHF. CDR3 nucleotide sequence: TGTGCCAGCAGCTTAGGGGAAGACAGGGGGCTTCAGCCCCAGCATTTT.

The sample holds a few counts of this clonotype. In DNA, the CDR3 is TGCAGCGTTGTAGACCCAGGGAGGCATGAGCAGTTCTTC. Its protein is CSVVDPGRHEQFF. The chain joins TRBV29-1 to TRBJ2-1; TRBD2 is a possible D gene (6 bases). Germline V gives CDR1 SQVTM, CDR2 ANQGSEA. CDR3 length equals 13 residues. Deletions cut 4 bases from V and 8 bases from J, with 15 bases between.

A few counts support this clonotype. The chain employs TRBV6-5 and TRBJ1-5; the D gene is possibly TRBD1 (6 bases). With 8 bases removed from V and 11 bases from J, the gap between germline ends came to 19 bases. There are 13 residues in the CDR3. The germline CDR1 and CDR2 sequences are MNHEY and SVGAGI. The CDR3 coding sequence is TGTGCCAGCCAGCTCGAAGGGGGATCAGCCCAGCATTTT. It is translated as CASQLEGGSAQHF.

This chain joins TRBV3-1 and TRBJ2-2; 9 bases map to TRBD1. This CDR3 is built from 15 residues. The trim removed 5 bases at V and 3 bases at J, leaving 4 bases unmatched. Per the germline V gene, CDR1 is LGHDT and CDR2 is YNNKEL (reference sequence). CDR3 DNA sequence: TGTGCCAGCAGCGTGGGACAGGGACACACCGGGGAGCTGTTTTTT. Its protein product is CASSVGQGHTGELFF.

In this sample, this clonotype turned up a few times. V and J are TRBV7-3 and TRBJ2-7; 8 bases fit TRBD1. The length of the CDR3 is 16 residues. Germline-derived CDR1 and CDR2 are SGHTA and FQGTGA. V shed 3 bases, J shed 2 bases, and the junction held 9 bases outside the gene matches. The CDR3 coding sequence is TGTGCCAGCAGCTTTAAAAGGACAGGGATACCCTACGAGCAGTACTTC. The encoded protein is CASSFKRTGIPYEQYF.

J is TRBJ2-2 and V is TRBV6-5; D perhaps matches TRBD1 (6 bases). V was pared by 5 bases and J by 3 bases, with 16 bases between. Germline assignment: CDR1 MNHEY and CDR2 SVGAGI. This CDR3 has 16 residues. In DNA, the CDR3 is TGTGCCAGCAGTAAGCCCGGGACAATGGACACCGGGGAGCTGTTTTTT. It translates to CASSKPGTMDTGELFF.

The chain has TRBV5-1 and TRBJ2-1, with D perhaps matching TRBD1 (6 bases). Germline V gene data show CDR1 as SGHRS and CDR2 as YFSETQ. This CDR3 is built from 15 residues. Trimming stripped 5 bases from V and 7 bases from J, with 19 bases between. The CDR3 DNA reads TGCGCCAGCAGACCCGGGCCGGGACAAACGAATGAGCAGTTCTTC. It codes for CASRPGPGQTNEQFF.

The chain employs TRBV20-1 and TRBJ1-5; D perhaps matches TRBD1 (6 bases). Looked up from germline, CDR1 is DFQATT and CDR2 is SNEGSKA (reference sequence). V gave up 6 bases and J gave up 3 bases, with 9 bases separating them. The CDR3 totals 12 residues. In DNA, the CDR3 is TGCAGTGCGCGGACAGACAATCAGCCCCAGCATTTT. Amino acid sequence: CSARTDNQPQHF.

Only a few counts were recorded for this clonotype. The chain combines TRBV28 with TRBJ1-1; TRBD1 matches 9 bases. This CDR3 contains 13 residues. Germline V gene lookup returns CDR1 MDHEN and CDR2 SYDVKM. Trimming took 6 bases from V and 4 from J; bases not matched to a gene: 3. This CDR3 reads CASRVTGGTEAFF. CDR3 DNA sequence: TGTGCCAGCAGAGTGACAGGGGGCACTGAAGCTTTCTTT.

The chain employs TRBV20-1 and TRBJ1-2; 8 bases fit TRBD1. Germline CDR1 reads DFQATT; CDR2 reads SNEGSKA (reference sequence). J lost 4 bases, V lost 0 bases, and 7 bases had no gene match. This CDR3 is 15 amino acids long. The DNA of the CDR3 is TGCAGTGCTAGAGATATAAACAGGGGGGCCTATGGCTACACCTTC. Translated: CSARDINRGAYGYTF.

This chain uses TRBV20-1 with TRBJ2-1; TRBD2 agrees at 14 bases. V was pared by 2 bases and J by 8 bases, with 5 bases of the junction left unmatched. Germline CDR1 reads DFQATT; CDR2 reads SNEGSKA (reference sequence). This CDR3 spans 15 amino acids. The CDR3 DNA reads as TGCAGTGCTAGAAAGGGGACTAGCGGGAGACATGAGCAGTTCTTC. Residues: CSARKGTSGRHEQFF.

This clonotype was observed a handful of times. The chain carries TRBV6-5 and TRBJ2-3; D possibly corresponds to TRBD2 (6 bases). There are 15 residues in the CDR3. Trimming pared 6 bases from V and 0 bases from J, leaving 13 bases between. Germline loops: CDR1 MNHEY, CDR2 SVGAGI. The CDR3 loop reads CASSPGEASTDTQYF. The CDR3 DNA follows: TGTGCCAGCAGCCCCGGGGAGGCTAGCACAGATACGCAGTATTTT.

This clonotype was counted between two and nine times. This chain links TRBV29-1 with TRBJ2-5, with D perhaps matching TRBD2 (7 bases). This CDR3 spans 13 amino acids. Trimming left V 4 bases short and J 1 base short, with 10 bases between. CDR1 SQVTM and CDR2 ANQGSEA come from the germline V gene. CDR3 residues: CSVAGGLQETQYF. Here the CDR3 DNA reads TGCAGCGTTGCCGGGGGGCTCCAAGAGACCCAGTACTTC.

Note on this clonotype: One end of the junction fails to match germline, which may point to a read error. The chain links TRBV4-1 to TRBJ2-7, with 10 bases fitting TRBD2. This CDR3 has 14 residues. Germline assignment: CDR1 MGHRA and CDR2 YSYEKL. CDR3 sequence (DNA): TGTGCCAGCAGCCAAGATCCCAGCGGGAGGGCCCGGTACTTC. It specifies CASSQDPSGRARYF.

This clonotype has a handful of counts. The chain has TRBV4-3 and TRBJ2-2, with D tentatively TRBD1 (5 bases). Per the germline V gene, CDR1 is LGHNA and CDR2 is YSLEER. The CDR3 is made up of 15 amino acids. With 0 bases removed from V and 4 bases from J, the gap between germline ends came to 9 bases. The DNA of the CDR3 is TGCGCCAGCAGCCAAGATTTCAGGGTCACCGGGGAGCTGTTTTTT. This sequence encodes CASSQDFRVTGELFF.

This chain joins TRBV7-2 and TRBJ1-5; TRBD1 matches at 8 bases. The CDR3 has 14 amino acids. Germline loops: CDR1 SGHTA, CDR2 FQGNSA. Unmatched junction bases numbered 1, after V lost 4 bases and J lost 2 bases. In nucleotides, the CDR3 is TGTGCCAGCAGCTCGGACAGGGGCAATCAGCCCCAGCATTTT. Translating it yields CASSSDRGNQPQHF.

The chain recombines TRBV6-5 with TRBJ2-7; 8 bases are shared with TRBD1. The CDR3 contains 16 residues. In germline, CDR1 is MNHEY, CDR2 SVGAGI. The J segment lost 2 bases and the V segment lost 0 bases, leaving 6 bases of the junction unmatched. In DNA, the CDR3 is TGTGCCAGCAGTTACTCGACCACAGGGGGTCCCTACGAGCAGTACTTC. Its protein product is CASSYSTTGGPYEQYF.

The table lists this clonotype with a few counts. The rearrangement uses TRBV25-1 and TRBJ1-1; no definite D call. The V end was cut by 6 bases, the J end by 1 base, with 9 bases between. The CDR3 extends over 13 amino acids. Germline assignment: CDR1 MGHDK and CDR2 SYGVNS. The CDR3 DNA reads TGTGCCAGCAGGGAGACTGGGAACACTGAAGCTTTCTTT. Amino acid sequence: CASRETGNTEAFF.

The table lists this clonotype with a few counts. The J gene is TRBJ2-4, the V gene TRBV28; TRBD2 might be the D (5 bases). Per germline, CDR1 MDHEN and CDR2 SYDVKM. The CDR3 consists of 18 residues. Deletions cut 5 bases from V and 0 bases from J, with 20 bases between. CDR3 sequence reads: CASSPDDPFGEAKNIQYF. CDR3 DNA: TGTGCCAGCAGTCCCGATGACCCCTTCGGGGAAGCCAAAAACATTCAGTACTTC. The full variable domain, rest sourced from reference TRBV28 and TRBJ2-4, is DVKVTQSSRYLVKRTGEKVFLECVQDMDHENMFWYRQDPGLGLRLIYFSYDVKMKEKGDIPEGYSVSREKKERFSLILESASTNQTSMYLCASSPDDPFGEAKNIQYFGAGTRLSVL.

This rearrangement joins TRBV24-1 to TRBJ2-3; D could derive from TRBD1 or TRBD2 (5 bases each). CDR3 size: 18 residues. The V end was cut by 2 bases, the J end by 2 bases, with 19 bases between. CDR1 KGHDR and CDR2 SFDVKD come from the germline V gene. The CDR3 reads CATSDSGPSEGYTDTQYF. CDR3 in DNA: TGTGCCACCAGTGATTCGGGACCCAGCGAGGGGTACACAGATACGCAGTATTTT.

The gene calls are TRBV29-1 and TRBJ2-5; D is possibly TRBD1 or TRBD2 (5 bases each). The CDR3 extends over 14 amino acids. Trimming left V 2 bases short and J 5 bases short, with 15 bases between. Germline loops: CDR1 SQVTM, CDR2 ANQGSEA. CDR3 nucleotide sequence: TGCAGCGTTGAATCGGGACCCCTAGGGGAGACCCAGTACTTC. Protein sequence: CSVESGPLGETQYF.

This clonotype has only a few counts. The chain is built from TRBV3-1 and TRBJ1-5; D is unclear. Germline CDR1 LGHDT, CDR2 YNNKEL (reference sequence). CDR3 size: 14 residues. The V end lost 3 bases, the J end lost 0 bases, and 6 bases lay between the germline ends. The CDR3 coding sequence is TGTGCCAGCAGCCAGGGTTATAGCAATCAGCCCCAGCATTTT. Its protein product is CASSQGYSNQPQHF.

This chain links TRBV7-2 with TRBJ2-6; 9 nucleotides line up with TRBD1. The length of the CDR3 is 16 residues. V lost 5 bases, J lost 2 bases, and 4 bases stayed unmatched. CDR1 and CDR2 (germline): SGHTA, FQGNSA. The CDR3 DNA follows: TGTGCCAGCAGCGCGGGACAGGGTCCTGGGGCCAACGTCCTGACTTTC. Its translation is CASSAGQGPGANVLTF.